This T cell receptor beta chain was sequenced in a study of cytomegalovirus exposure and HLA in healthy donors. Findings of the study overall: For most TCR beta V segments, an earlier analysis put the productive rate at about 87% or about 30% of the time.

60 Vbeta and 13 Jbeta primers were used in PCR. Sequencing was performed with immunoSEQ multiplex PCR; in TCRdb, only in-frame clones are kept and a portion is missing. The sample lists approximately 82,000 clones, roughly 80% seen once, with roughly 6.2% in the top ten. As regards this clone: The target antigen is unknown.

The sample consisted of PBMCs. The sequence was collected from a woman aged 45-60 years in good health and CMV-seropositive.

The CDR3 loop reads CASSHSPTGAKDTGELFF. CDR3 DNA: TGCGCCAGCAGCCATTCGCCAACAGGGGCGAAGGACACCGGGGAGCTGTTTTTT. The chain carries TRBV4-1 and TRBJ2-2, with 7 bases matching TRBD1. The CDR3 has 18 amino acids. Per germline, CDR1 MGHRA and CDR2 YSYEKL. J lost 3 bases, V lost 3 bases, and 13 bases had no gene match.